This T cell receptor (beta chain) was identified during a study of blood T cell repertoires in COVID-19. Study summary: Researchers got acute and convalescent COVID-19 samples from the United States, Italy and Spain. PBMCs, B-cell-depleted T cells, or T cells were the source of the cDNA or gDNA that made up the material.

Per the authors' pipeline: Estimation of nucleated cell counts relied on the amplification of reference gene primers. Method: immunoSEQ multiplex PCR; TCRdb's copy keeps in-frame clones and lacks some. V, J and clone size are taken as reported in that table, and D and trimming were inferred from the DNA itself. This sample yields 300,000 to 400,000 clones, of which around nine tenths are seen a single time; around 6.6% belongs to the top ten. Patients from Seattle were sampled longitudinally, starting during active infection. The CDR3 consists of 12 residues. V was clipped by 6 bases and J by 3 bases, with 9 bases between them. Germline V gene lookup returns CDR1 SEHNR and CDR2 FQNEAQ (reference sequence).

This sequence was found in a woman between 65 and 79 years old with COVID-19, enrolled during active disease. The specimen sequenced was peripheral blood. The chain combines TRBV7-9 with TRBJ2-7; possible D gene TRBD2, 5 bases. The CDR3 bases are TGTGCCAGCAGTTTCAGCGGCTACGAGCAGTACTTC. Amino acid sequence: CASSFSGYEQYF.